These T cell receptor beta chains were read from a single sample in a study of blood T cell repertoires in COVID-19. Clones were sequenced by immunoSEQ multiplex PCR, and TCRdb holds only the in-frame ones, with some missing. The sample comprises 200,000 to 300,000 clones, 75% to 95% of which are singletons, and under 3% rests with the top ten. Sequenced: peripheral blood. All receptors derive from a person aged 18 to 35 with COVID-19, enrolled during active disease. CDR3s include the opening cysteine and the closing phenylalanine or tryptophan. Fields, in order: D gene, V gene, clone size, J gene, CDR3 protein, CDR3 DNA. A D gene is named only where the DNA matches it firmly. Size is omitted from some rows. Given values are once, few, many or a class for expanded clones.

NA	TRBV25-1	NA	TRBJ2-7	CASSDLGGDTDSYEQYF	TGTGCCAGCAGTGACCTAGGGGGGGACACCGACTCCTACGAGCAGTACTTC
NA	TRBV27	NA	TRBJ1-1	CASTQSGNTEAFF	TGTGCCAGCACGCAATCAGGTAACACTGAAGCTTTCTTT
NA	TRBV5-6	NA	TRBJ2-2	CASGQGYGTTGELFF	TGTGCCAGCGGTCAGGGTTACGGTACCACCGGGGAGCTGTTTTTT
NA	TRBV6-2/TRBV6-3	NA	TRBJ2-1	CASSYLGPLAGGVDEQFF	TGTGCCAGCAGTTACTTGGGGCCTCTAGCAGGAGGGGTAGATGAGCAGTTCTTC
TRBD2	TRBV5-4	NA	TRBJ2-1	CASSAGLDAANEQFF	TGTGCCAGCAGCGCGGGACTAGACGCCGCCAATGAGCAGTTCTTC
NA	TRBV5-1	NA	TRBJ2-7	CASSWGRGQWTYEQYF	TGCGCCAGCAGCTGGGGGAGAGGACAGTGGACCTACGAGCAGTACTTC
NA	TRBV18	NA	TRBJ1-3	CASSPLQGNSGNTIYF	TGTGCCAGCTCACCACTGCAGGGGAACTCTGGAAACACCATATATTTT
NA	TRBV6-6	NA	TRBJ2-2	CASSLGGGTGELFF	TGTGCCAGCAGTTTAGGGGGTGGCACCGGGGAGCTGTTTTTT
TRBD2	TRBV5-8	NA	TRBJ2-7	CASSSGRLAGTYEQYF	TGTGCCAGCAGCTCCGGGAGGCTAGCGGGAACTTACGAGCAGTACTTC
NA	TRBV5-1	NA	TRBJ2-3	CASSLEGRGAGDTQYF	TGCGCCAGCAGCTTGGAGGGCAGGGGGGCAGGCGATACGCAGTATTTT
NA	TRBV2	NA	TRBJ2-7	CASSTDRPKEQYF	TGTGCCAGCAGTACCGACAGGCCGAAGGAGCAGTACTTC
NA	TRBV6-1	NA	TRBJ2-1	CASSEGAAAYNEQFF	TGTGCCAGCAGTGAGGGAGCGGCCGCCTACAATGAGCAGTTCTTC
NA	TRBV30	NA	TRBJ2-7	CAWSDGYEQYF	TGTGCCTGGAGTGACGGGTACGAGCAGTACTTC
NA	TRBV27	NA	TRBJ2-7	CASSRGVAYEQYF	TGTGCCAGCAGTCGCGGGGTCGCCTACGAGCAGTACTTC
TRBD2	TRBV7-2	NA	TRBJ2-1	CASSPVRGLAGYEQFF	TGTGCCAGCAGCCCGGTGCGGGGACTAGCGGGATATGAGCAGTTCTTC
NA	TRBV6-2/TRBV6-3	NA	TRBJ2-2	CASSYDGEKGGNTGELFF	TGTGCCAGCAGTTATGACGGTGAAAAAGGGGGTAACACCGGGGAGCTGTTTTTT
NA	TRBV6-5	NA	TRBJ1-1	CASSPPGHLGTEAFF	TGTGCCAGCAGCCCCCCGGGACACCTGGGGACTGAAGCTTTCTTT
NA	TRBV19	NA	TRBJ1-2	CASSTTTSSLDGYTF	TGTGCCAGTAGCACAACGACAAGTTCGCTGGATGGCTACACCTTC
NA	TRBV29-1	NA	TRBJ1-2	CSVPTGIYGYTF	TGCAGCGTTCCTACAGGGATTTATGGCTACACCTTC
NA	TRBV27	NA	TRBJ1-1	CASSFDRPLMNTEAFF	TGTGCCAGCAGTTTCGACAGGCCGCTGATGAACACTGAAGCTTTCTTT
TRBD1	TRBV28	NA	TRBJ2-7	CASSLPGGLSYEQYF	TGTGCCAGCAGTTTACCAGGGGGCCTCTCCTACGAGCAGTACTTC
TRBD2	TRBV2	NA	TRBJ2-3	CASNERDRTDTQYF	TGTGCCAGCAACGAGCGGGACCGCACAGATACGCAGTATTTT
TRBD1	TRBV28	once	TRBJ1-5	CASSSGQLTQPQHF	TGTGCCAGCAGCTCGGGACAGCTGACGCAGCCCCAGCATTTT
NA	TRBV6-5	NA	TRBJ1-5	CASSNTRDQPQHF	TGTGCCAGCAGTAATACGCGGGATCAGCCCCAGCATTTT
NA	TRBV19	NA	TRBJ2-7	CASSIRAGDSYEQYF	TGTGCCAGTAGTATAAGGGCGGGCGACTCCTACGAGCAGTACTTC
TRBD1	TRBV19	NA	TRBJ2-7	CASSMGRQGIAYEQYF	TGTGCCAGTAGTATGGGCCGACAGGGGATCGCCTACGAGCAGTACTTC
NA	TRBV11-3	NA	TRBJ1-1	CASSLGQNTEAFF	TGTGCCAGCAGCTTAGGTCAGAACACTGAAGCTTTCTTT
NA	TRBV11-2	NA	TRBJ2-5	CASSLEAGSKTQYF	TGTGCCAGCAGCTTAGAAGCGGGCTCGAAGACCCAGTACTTC
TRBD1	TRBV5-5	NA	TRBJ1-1	CASSKDRMNTEAFF	TGTGCCAGCAGCAAGGACAGGATGAACACTGAAGCTTTCTTT
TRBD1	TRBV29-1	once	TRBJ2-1	CSGAFFSGGGNNEQFF	TGCAGCGGCGCATTTTTTTCAGGGGGCGGCAACAATGAGCAGTTCTTC
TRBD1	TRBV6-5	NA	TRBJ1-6	CASIPTGGGSPLHF	TGTGCCAGCATCCCGACAGGGGGCGGTTCACCCCTCCACTTT
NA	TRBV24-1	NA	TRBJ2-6	CATSTGAGANVLTF	TGTGCCACCAGCACGGGGGCTGGGGCCAACGTCCTGACTTTC
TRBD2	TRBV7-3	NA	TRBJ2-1	CASSLGLAGNNEQFF	TGTGCCAGCAGCTTAGGGCTAGCGGGAAACAATGAGCAGTTCTTC
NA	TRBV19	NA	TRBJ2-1	CASSSLGFTGLSYNEQFF	TGTGCCAGTAGTTCATTGGGGTTTACAGGGCTATCCTACAATGAGCAGTTCTTC
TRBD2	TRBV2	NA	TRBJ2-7	CASSSPGLAGYEQYF	TGTGCCAGCAGTTCCCCGGGTCTAGCGGGCTACGAGCAGTACTTC
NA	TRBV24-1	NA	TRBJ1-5	CATSDHVSQPQHF	TGTGCCACCAGTGACCACGTGAGTCAGCCCCAGCATTTT
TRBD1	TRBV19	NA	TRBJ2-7	CASKEGTGMGEQYF	TGTGCCAGTAAGGAAGGGACAGGGATGGGCGAGCAGTACTTC
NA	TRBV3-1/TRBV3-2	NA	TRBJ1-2	CASSHVYGYTF	TGTGCCAGCAGCCACGTCTATGGCTACACCTTC
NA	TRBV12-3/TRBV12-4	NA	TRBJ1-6	CASSFSDNSPLHF	TGTGCCAGCAGTTTTTCTGATAATTCACCCCTCCACTTT
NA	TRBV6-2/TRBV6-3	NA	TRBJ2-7	CASSTRLGEQYF	TGTGCCAGCAGCACAAGACTAGGCGAGCAGTACTTC
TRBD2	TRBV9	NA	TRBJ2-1	CASSPSGLAGWNEQFF	TGTGCCAGCAGCCCAAGCGGACTAGCGGGTTGGAATGAGCAGTTCTTC
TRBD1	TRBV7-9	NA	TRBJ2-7	CASSVTGSYEQYF	TGTGCCAGCAGCGTGACAGGGTCCTACGAGCAGTACTTC
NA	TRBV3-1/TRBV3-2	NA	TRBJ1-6	CASSLTQGSPLHF	TGTGCCAGCAGCCTTACTCAGGGTTCACCCCTCCACTTT
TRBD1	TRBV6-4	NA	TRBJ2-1	CASSGGTGGNEQFF	TGTGCCAGCAGTGGAGGGACAGGAGGCAATGAGCAGTTCTTC
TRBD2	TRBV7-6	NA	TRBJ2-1	CASSLTSGPYNEQFF	TGTGCCAGCAGCTTGACTAGCGGGCCCTACAATGAGCAGTTCTTC
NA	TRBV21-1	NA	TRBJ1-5	CASGPGNSNQPQHF	TGTGCCAGCGGTCCAGGGAATAGCAATCAGCCCCAGCATTTT
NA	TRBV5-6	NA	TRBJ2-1	CASSLPQSEAPTYNEQFF	TGTGCCAGCAGCTTGCCTCAGAGCGAGGCACCTACCTACAATGAGCAGTTCTTC
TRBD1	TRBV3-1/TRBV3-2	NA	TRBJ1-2	CASSPQQGAIYGYTF	TGTGCCAGCAGCCCCCAACAGGGGGCGATCTATGGCTACACCTTC
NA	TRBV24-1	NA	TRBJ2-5	CATSDSGTGETQYF	TGTGCCACCAGTGACTCCGGGACTGGAGAGACCCAGTACTTC
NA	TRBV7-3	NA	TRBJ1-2	CASSLTPGYGYTF	TGTGCCAGCAGCTTAACCCCGGGCTATGGCTACACCTTC
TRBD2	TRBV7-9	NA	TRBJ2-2	CASSPVGTSGYAGELFF	TGTGCCAGCAGCCCCGTCGGGACTAGCGGGTACGCCGGGGAGCTGTTTTTT
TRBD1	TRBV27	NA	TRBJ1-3	CASSLAGGPGNTIYF	TGTGCCAGCAGTTTAGCAGGGGGTCCTGGAAACACCATATATTTT
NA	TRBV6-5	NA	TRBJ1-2	CARLSNYGYTF	TGTGCCAGACTGAGTAACTATGGCTACACCTTC
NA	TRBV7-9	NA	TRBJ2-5	CASSSRGSAIQETQYF	TGTGCCAGCAGCTCCCGGGGTAGCGCGATTCAAGAGACCCAGTACTTC
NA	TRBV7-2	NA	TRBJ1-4	CASSLTVSPTNEKLFF	TGTGCCAGCAGCTTGACAGTTTCCCCAACTAATGAAAAACTGTTTTTT
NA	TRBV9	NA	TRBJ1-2	CASSAPQGSGGYTF	TGTGCCAGCAGCGCTCCCCAGGGGTCGGGTGGCTACACCTTC
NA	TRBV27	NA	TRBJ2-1	CASSLNGYNEQFF	TGTGCCAGCAGTTTAAACGGCTACAATGAGCAGTTCTTC
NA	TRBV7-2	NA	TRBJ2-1	CASSLMGVDEQFF	TGTGCCAGCAGCTTAATGGGAGTCGATGAGCAGTTCTTC
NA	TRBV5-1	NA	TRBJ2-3	CASSLEAEDTQYF	TGCGCCAGCAGCTTGGAGGCGGAAGATACGCAGTATTTT
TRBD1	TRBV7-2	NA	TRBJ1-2	CASSLAPGQGSNYGYTF	TGTGCCAGCAGCTTAGCCCCTGGACAGGGAAGCAACTATGGCTACACCTTC